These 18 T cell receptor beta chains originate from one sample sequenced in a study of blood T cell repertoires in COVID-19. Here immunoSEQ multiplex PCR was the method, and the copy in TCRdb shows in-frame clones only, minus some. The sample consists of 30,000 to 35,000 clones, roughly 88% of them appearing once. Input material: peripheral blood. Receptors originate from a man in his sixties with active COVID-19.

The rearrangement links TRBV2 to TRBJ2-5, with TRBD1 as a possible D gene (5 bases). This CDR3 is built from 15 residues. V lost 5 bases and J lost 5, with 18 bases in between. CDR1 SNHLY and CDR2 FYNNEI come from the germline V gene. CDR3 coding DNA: TGTGCCAGCAGTATAACCCCGACCTCAGGGGAGACCCAGTACTTC. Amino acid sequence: CASSITPTSGETQYF.

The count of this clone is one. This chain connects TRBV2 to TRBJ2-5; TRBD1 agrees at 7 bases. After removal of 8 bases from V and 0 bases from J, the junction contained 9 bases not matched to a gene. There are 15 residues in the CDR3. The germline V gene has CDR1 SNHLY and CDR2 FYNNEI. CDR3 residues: CASVRQGSYQETQYF. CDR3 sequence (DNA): TGTGCCAGCGTGCGACAGGGTTCGTACCAAGAGACCCAGTACTTC.

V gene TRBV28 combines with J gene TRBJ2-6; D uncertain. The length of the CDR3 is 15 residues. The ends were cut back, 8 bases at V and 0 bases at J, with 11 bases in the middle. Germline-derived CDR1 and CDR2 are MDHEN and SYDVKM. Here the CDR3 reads CASLEQPSGANVLTF. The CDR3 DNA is TGTGCCAGCCTGGAGCAGCCCTCTGGGGCCAACGTCCTGACTTTC. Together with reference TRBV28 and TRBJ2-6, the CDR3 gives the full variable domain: DVKVTQSSRYLVKRTGEKVFLECVQDMDHENMFWYRQDPGLGLRLIYFSYDVKMKEKGDIPEGYSVSREKKERFSLILESASTNQTSMYLCASLEQPSGANVLTFGAGSRLTVL.

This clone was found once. The DNA for the CDR3 is TGTGCCAGCAGCGCCCCGCGACAGGAGTCTTACGAGCAGTACTTC. This sequence encodes CASSAPRQESYEQYF. The chain employs TRBV9 and TRBJ2-7, with D perhaps TRBD1 (6 bases). The CDR3 loop spans 15 amino acids. Germline V gene sequence: CDR1 SGDLS, CDR2 YYNGEE. V gave up 3 bases and J gave up 4 bases, with 17 bases separating them.

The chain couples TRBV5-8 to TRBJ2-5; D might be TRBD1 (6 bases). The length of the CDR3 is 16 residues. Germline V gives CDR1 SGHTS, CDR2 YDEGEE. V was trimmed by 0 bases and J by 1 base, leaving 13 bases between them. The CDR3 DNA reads TGTGCCAGCAGCTTGGGTGGGGGCGCGGGCCAAGAGACCCAGTACTTC. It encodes CASSLGGGAGQETQYF.

CDR3 region: CASSWGPGTTYEQYF. The CDR3 nucleotides read TGTGCCAGCAGCTGGGGACCCGGGACTACTTACGAGCAGTACTTC. This chain connects TRBV5-5 to TRBJ2-7; 7 positions match TRBD2. V lost 3 bases to trimming and J lost 4 bases; unmatched junction nucleotides: 10. The CDR3 length is 15 residues. Germline CDR1 SGHKS, CDR2 YYEKEE (reference sequence).

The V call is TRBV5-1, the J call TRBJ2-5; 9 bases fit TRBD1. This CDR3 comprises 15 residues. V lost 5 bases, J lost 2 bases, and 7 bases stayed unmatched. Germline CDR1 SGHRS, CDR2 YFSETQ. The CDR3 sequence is CASSPGQGPQETQYF. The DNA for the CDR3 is TGCGCCAGCAGTCCCGGACAGGGGCCACAAGAGACCCAGTACTTC.

CDR3 DNA sequence: TGTGCCAGCAGCACCCCAGGTCTTTTGGGATTAGCATCTAGCGGGAGGTCCTACAATGAGCAGTTCTTC. Amino acid sequence: CASSTPGLLGLASSGRSYNEQFF. The gene calls are TRBV9 and TRBJ2-1; 11 bases fit TRBD2. Per the germline V gene, CDR1 is SGDLS and CDR2 is YYNGEE. The CDR3 is 23 amino acids. V gave up 4 bases and J gave up 1 base; unmatched junction bases: 25.

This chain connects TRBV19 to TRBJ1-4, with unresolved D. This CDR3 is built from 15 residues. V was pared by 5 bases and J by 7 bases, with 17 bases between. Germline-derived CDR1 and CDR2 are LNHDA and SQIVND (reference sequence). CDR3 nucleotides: TGTGCCAGTAGTCCCCCCCGTGGCGGGAGTGAAAAACTGTTTTTT. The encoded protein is CASSPPRGGSEKLFF.

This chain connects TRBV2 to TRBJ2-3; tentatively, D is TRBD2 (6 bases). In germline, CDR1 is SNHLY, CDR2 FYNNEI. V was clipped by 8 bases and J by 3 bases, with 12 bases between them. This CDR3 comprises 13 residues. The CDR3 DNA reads TGTGCCAGCCAGACTAGGCCTACAGATACGCAGTATTTT. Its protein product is CASQTRPTDTQYF.

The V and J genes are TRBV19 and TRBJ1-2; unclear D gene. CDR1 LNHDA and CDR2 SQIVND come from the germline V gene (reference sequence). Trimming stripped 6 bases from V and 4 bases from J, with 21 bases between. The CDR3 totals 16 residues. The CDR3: CASRREAVTQAYGYTF. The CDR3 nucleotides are TGTGCCAGTAGACGAGAGGCGGTCACCCAAGCCTATGGCTACACCTTC.

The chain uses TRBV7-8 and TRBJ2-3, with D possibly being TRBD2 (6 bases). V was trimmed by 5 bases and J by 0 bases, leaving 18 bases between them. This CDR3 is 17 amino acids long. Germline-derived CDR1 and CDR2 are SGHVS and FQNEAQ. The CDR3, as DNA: TGTGCCAGCAGCCGAAGGACTACTACACATAGCACAGATACGCAGTATTTT. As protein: CASSRRTTTHSTDTQYF.

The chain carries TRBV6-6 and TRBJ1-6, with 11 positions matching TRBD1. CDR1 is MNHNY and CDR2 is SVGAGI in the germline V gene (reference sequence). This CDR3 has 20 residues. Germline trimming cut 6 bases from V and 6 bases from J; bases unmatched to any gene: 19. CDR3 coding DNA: TGTGCCAGCAGCTTTCCTGGCCCGGGACAGGGGGGACCTGGTAATTCACCCCTCCACTTT. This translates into CASSFPGPGQGGPGNSPLHF.

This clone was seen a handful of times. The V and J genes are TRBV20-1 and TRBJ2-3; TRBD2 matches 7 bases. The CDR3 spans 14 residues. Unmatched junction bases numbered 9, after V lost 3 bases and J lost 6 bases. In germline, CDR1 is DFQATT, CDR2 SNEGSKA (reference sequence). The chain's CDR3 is CSASFGGGGDTQYF. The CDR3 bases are TGCAGTGCTAGTTTCGGCGGGGGTGGGGATACGCAGTATTTT.

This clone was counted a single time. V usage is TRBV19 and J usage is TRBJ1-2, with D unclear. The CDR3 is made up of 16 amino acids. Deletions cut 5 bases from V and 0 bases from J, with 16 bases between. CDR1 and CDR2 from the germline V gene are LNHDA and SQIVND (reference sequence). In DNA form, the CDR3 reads TGTGCCAGTAGTCCCTACTCCGCAGCGCCTAACTATGGCTACACCTTC. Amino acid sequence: CASSPYSAAPNYGYTF.

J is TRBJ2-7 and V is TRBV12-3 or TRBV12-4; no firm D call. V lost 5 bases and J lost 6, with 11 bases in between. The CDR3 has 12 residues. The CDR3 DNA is TGTGCCAGCAGTGCCGTCTATACCGAGCAGTACTTC. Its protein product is CASSAVYTEQYF.

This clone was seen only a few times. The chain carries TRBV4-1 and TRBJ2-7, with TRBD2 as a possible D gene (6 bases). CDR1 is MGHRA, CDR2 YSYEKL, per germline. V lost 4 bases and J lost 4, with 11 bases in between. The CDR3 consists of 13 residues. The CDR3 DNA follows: TGCGCCAGCAGCCTCGGGAGCGGGTACGAGCAGTACTTC. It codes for CASSLGSGYEQYF.

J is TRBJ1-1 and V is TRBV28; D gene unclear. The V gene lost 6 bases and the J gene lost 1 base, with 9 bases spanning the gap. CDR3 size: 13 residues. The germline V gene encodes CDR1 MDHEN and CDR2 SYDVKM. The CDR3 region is CASRNTPNTEAFF. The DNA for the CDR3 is TGTGCCAGCAGGAACACCCCGAACACTGAAGCTTTCTTT.